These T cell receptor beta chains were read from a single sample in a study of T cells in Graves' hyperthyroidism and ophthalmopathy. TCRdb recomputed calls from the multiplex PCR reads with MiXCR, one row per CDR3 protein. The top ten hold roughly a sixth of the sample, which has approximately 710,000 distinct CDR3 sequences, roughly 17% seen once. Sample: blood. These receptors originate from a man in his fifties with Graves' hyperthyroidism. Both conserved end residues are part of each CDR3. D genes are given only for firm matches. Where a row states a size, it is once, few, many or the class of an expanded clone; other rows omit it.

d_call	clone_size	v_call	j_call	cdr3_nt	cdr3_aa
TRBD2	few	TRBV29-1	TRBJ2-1	TGCAGCGTTGAATCCCGGGGCGGGAGAGGGTTGTACAATGAGCAGTTCTTC	CSVESRGGRGLYNEQFF
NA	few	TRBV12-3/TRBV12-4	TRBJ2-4	TGTGCCAGCAGGTGGGGGGGGGCGGTAAACATTCAGTACTTC	CASRWGGAVNIQYF
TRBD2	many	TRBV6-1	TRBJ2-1	TGTGCCACTACAAACAGCGGGAGCAATGAGCAGTTCTTC	CATTNSGSNEQFF
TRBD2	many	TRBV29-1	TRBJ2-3	TGCAGCGTCGGATTAGCGGGAGTAGATACGCAGTATTTT	CSVGLAGVDTQYF
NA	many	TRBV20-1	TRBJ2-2	TGCAGTGCTAGTAAGGCAGTCGCGAACACCGGGGAGCTGTTTTTT	CSASKAVANTGELFF
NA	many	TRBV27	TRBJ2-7	TGTGCCAGCAGTTTAACCCGGACAGTTACCTACGAGCAGTACTTC	CASSLTRTVTYEQYF
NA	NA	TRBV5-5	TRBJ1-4	TGTGCCAGCAGCCTATTCGGGGCGATAGGGATCGGCAATAATGAAAAACTGTTTTTT	CASSLFGAIGIGNNEKLFF
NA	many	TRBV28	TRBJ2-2	TGTGCCAGCACCACCCCTCGGGCAGGCACCGGGGAGCTGTTTTTT	CASTTPRAGTGELFF
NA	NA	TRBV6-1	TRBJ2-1	TGTGCCAGCAGGCCGACTGGCAATGAGCAGTTCTTC	CASRPTGNEQFF
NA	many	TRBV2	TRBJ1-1	TGTGCCAGCAGAAGACAGGCAACTGAAGCTTTCTTT	CASRRQATEAFF
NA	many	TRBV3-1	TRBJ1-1	TGTGCCAGCAGCCAAGACCCAGGGCTGGACACTGAAGCTTTCTTT	CASSQDPGLDTEAFF
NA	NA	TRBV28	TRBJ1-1	TGTGCCAGCAGTGCTGACAGGCCGATGAACACTGAAGCTTTCTTT	CASSADRPMNTEAFF
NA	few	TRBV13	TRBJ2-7	TGTGCCAGCAGCCAAAACCGTAACTACGAGCAGTACTTC	CASSQNRNYEQYF
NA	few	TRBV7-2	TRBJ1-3	TGTGCCAGCAGCCCCGACAGGAGGAACACCATATATTTT	CASSPDRRNTIYF
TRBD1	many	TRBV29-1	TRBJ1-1	TGCAGCGTTGGGACAGGGGCCGAAGCTTTCTTT	CSVGTGAEAFF
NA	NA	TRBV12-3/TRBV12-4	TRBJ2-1	TGTGCCAGCAGTTTGCCGACTGGGAACAATGAGCAGTTCTTC	CASSLPTGNNEQFF
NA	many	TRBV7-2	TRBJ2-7	TGTGCCAGCAGCCCTGCTGGGGGTTACGAGCAGTACTTC	CASSPAGGYEQYF
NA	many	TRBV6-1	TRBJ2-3	TGTGCCAGCAATGAAATCTACACAGATACGCAGTATTTT	CASNEIYTDTQYF
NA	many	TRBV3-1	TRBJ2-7	TGTGCCAGCAGCCAAGAGTGGAACAGGGGAGGTGACGAGCAGTACTTC	CASSQEWNRGGDEQYF
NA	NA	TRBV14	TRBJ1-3	TGTGCCAGCAGCCAAGGACACCCGAGGGGAAACACCATATATTTT	CASSQGHPRGNTIYF
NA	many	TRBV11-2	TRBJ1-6	TGTGCCAGCAGCTTAGCCACTCTGAGTTCACCCCTCCACTTT	CASSLATLSSPLHF
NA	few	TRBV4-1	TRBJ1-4	TGCGCCAGCAGCCTAGGGTCTGAACTGTTTTTT	CASSLGSELFF
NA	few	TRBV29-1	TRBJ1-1	TGCAGCGCCCGGCGAACGGGGGGCGGGAGCACTGAAGCTTTCTTT	CSARRTGGGSTEAFF
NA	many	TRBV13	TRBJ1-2	TGTGCCAGCAGCAAGGAACGGGGGAACTATGGCTACACCTTC	CASSKERGNYGYTF
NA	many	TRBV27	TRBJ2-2	TGTGCCAGCACCGCTTTGCTGACGGGGGCCGGGGAGCTGTTTTTT	CASTALLTGAGELFF
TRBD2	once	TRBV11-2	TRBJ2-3	TGTGCCAGCAGCCCTGGGGCTAGCGGGAGTAGACATACGCAGTATTTT	CASSPGASGSRHTQYF
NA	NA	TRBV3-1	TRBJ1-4	TGTGCCAGCAGCCGTTCAGGGGCCACTAATGAAAAACTGTTTTTT	CASSRSGATNEKLFF
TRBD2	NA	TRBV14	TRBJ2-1	TGTGCCAGCAGCCAAATCGGAGCGGGAGGATTCTACAATGAGCAGTTCTTC	CASSQIGAGGFYNEQFF
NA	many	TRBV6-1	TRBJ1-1	TGTGCCACCACAGGGTACTCCCACACTGAAGCTTTCTTT	CATTGYSHTEAFF
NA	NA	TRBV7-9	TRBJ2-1	TGTGCCAGCAGCTTAAACCATGACGAGCAGTTCTTC	CASSLNHDEQFF
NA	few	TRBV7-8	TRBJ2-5	TGTGCCAGCAGCTCCGCCAATCTCAATCCATACTTC	CASSSANLNPYF
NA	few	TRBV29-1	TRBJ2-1	TGCAGCGGATCGGACGGAAACAATGAGCAGTTCTTC	CSGSDGNNEQFF
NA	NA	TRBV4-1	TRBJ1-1	TGCGCCAGCAGCCAAGAGACACCAATGAACACTGAAGCTTTCTTT	CASSQETPMNTEAFF
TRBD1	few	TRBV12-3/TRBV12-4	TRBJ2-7	TGTGCCACGGGACAGGGGGTACCCTACGAGCAGTACTTC	CATGQGVPYEQYF
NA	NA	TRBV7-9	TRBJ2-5	TGTGCCAGCAGCCCTGTGGGGGAGGCGGAGACCCAGTACTTC	CASSPVGEAETQYF
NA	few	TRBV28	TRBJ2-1	TGTGCCAGCAGTTTGTCGGGAAGGTGGGCTGAGCAGTTCTTC	CASSLSGRWAEQFF
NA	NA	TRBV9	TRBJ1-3	TGTGCCAGCAGCGTAAAAGGGCGCGCGCCGGGAAACACCATATATTTT	CASSVKGRAPGNTIYF
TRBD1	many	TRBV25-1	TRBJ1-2	TGTGCCAGCAGTGTAGGGGGCGCGTATGGCTACACCTTC	CASSVGGAYGYTF
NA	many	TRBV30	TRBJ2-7	TGTGCCTGGAGTGTATCGGGGGACGAGCAGTACTTC	CAWSVSGDEQYF
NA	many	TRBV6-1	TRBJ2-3	TGTGCCAGCAGTGAATACGGGGACGGCTACACAGATACGCAGTATTTT	CASSEYGDGYTDTQYF
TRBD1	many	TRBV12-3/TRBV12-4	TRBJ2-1	TGTGCCAGCAGTTCGATAGGGGGCAGGAATGAGCAGTTCTTC	CASSSIGGRNEQFF
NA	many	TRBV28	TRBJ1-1	TGTGCCAGCAGTTTATGGGGGGGCTCGGCTGAAGCTTTCTTT	CASSLWGGSAEAFF
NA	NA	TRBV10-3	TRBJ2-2	TGTGCCATCAGTGAGTCCCCGCCGAACACCGGGGAGCTGTTTTTT	CAISESPPNTGELFF
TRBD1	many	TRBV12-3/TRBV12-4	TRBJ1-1	TGTGCCAGCAGTCATCCCTCAGGGGGAGGGAAGGCTGAAGCTTTCTTT	CASSHPSGGGKAEAFF
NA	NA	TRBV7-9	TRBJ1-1	TGTGCCAGCAGCTTCGGTGAAAGGGGATGGGACACTGAAGCTTTCTTT	CASSFGERGWDTEAFF
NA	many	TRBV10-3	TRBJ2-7	TGTGCCATCAAGGAGCTAGATCTCCACGAGCAGTACTTC	CAIKELDLHEQYF
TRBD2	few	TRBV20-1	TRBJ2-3	TGCAGTGCTGACCTCTCTTTTGGACTAGCGGACGGAACAGATACGCAGTATTTT	CSADLSFGLADGTDTQYF